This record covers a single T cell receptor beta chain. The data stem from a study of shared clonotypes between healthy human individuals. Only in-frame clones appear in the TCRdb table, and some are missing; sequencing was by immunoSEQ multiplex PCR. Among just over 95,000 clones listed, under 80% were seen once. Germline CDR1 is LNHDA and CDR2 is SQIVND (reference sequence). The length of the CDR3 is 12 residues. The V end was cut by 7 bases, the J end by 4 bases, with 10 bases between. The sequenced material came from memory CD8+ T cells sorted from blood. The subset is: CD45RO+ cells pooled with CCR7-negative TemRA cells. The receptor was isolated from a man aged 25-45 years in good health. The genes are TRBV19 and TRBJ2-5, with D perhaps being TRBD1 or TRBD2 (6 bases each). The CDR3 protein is CASTRGAETQYF. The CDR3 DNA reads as TGTGCCAGTACGAGGGGGGCAGAGACCCAGTACTTC. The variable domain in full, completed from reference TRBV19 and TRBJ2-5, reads DGGITQSPKYLFRKEGQNVTLSCEQNLNHDAMYWYRQDPGQGLRLIYYSQIVNDFQKGDIAEGYSVSREKKESFPLTVTSAQKNPTAFYLCASTRGAETQYFGPGTRLLVL.